The 24 T cell receptor beta chains below were found in one sample sequenced in a study of Ad26.COV2.S vaccination and SARS-CoV-2 variants. Sample treatment: some 19 received Ad26.COV2.S at low or high dose, single or two shots; five or six received placebo; per-sample allocation not given. Each sample was drawn 63 days after the first injection (of vaccine or placebo). The table came from immunoSEQ multiplex PCR; TCRdb's copy has only in-frame clones and leaves some out. Among about 350,000 clones listed, 88% were seen once. This specimen consisted of peripheral blood, obtained in a trial of Ad26.COV2.S vaccine versus placebo. Receptors originate from a person between 18 and 65 years old who received the Ad26.COV2.S COVID-19 vaccine or a placebo.

The chain joins TRBV19 to TRBJ2-1, with TRBD2 identical over 12 bases. V was clipped by 6 bases and J by 7 bases; unmatched bases: 34. The germline V gene encodes CDR1 LNHDA and CDR2 SQIVND (reference sequence). The CDR3 spans 24 residues. The CDR3 loop is CASSSLGDGLAGKEEGPEGNEQFF. CDR3 bases: TGTGCCAGTAGCAGCCTGGGGGACGGACTAGCGGGAAAAGAGGAGGGCCCAGAGGGGAATGAGCAGTTCTTC.

This chain links TRBV28 with TRBJ2-7; TRBD1 agrees at 10 bases. CDR1 and CDR2 from the germline V gene are MDHEN and SYDVKM. With 3 bases clipped from V and 2 bases from J, the junction kept 1 base outside the gene matches. This CDR3 region has 14 residues. This CDR3 is CASSLGTGAYEQYF. DNA of the CDR3: TGTGCCAGCAGTTTGGGGACAGGGGCCTACGAGCAGTACTTC.

This rearrangement joins TRBV5-4 to TRBJ1-1, with D unclear. Trimming shortened V by 3 bases and J by 0 bases, and 15 bases separated the two germline ends. The CDR3 covers 16 residues. Germline assignment: CDR1 SGHNT and CDR2 YYREEE (reference sequence). The CDR3 is CASSSDRAWMNTEAFF. The CDR3 DNA follows: TGTGCCAGCAGCTCGGACCGGGCCTGGATGAACACTGAAGCTTTCTTT.

The chain employs TRBV4-1 and TRBJ2-1; 11 bases map to TRBD2. CDR1 MGHRA and CDR2 YSYEKL come from the germline V gene. Unmatched junction bases numbered 5, after V lost 0 bases and J lost 4 bases. The CDR3 extends over 17 amino acids. The CDR3 DNA is TGCGCCAGCAGCCAAGAATCCGGGACTAGCGGATACAATGAGCAGTTCTTC. It yields the protein CASSQESGTSGYNEQFF.

The V gene is TRBV30, the J gene TRBJ1-3, with D possibly matching TRBD1 (5 bases). The CDR3 is 15 residues long. Germline V CDR1 and CDR2: GTSNPN, SVGIG (reference sequence). Trimming removed 5 bases from V and 0 bases from J, with 14 bases in between. The CDR3 DNA reads TGTGCCTGGGGGGGTGGGGTAAGCTCTGGAAACACCATATATTTT. Translating gives CAWGGGVSSGNTIYF. Full variable domain (rest looked up from reference TRBV30 and TRBJ1-3): SQTIHQWPATLVQPVGSPLSLECTVEGTSNPNLYWYRQAAGRGLQLLFYSVGIGQISSEVPQNLSASRPQDRQFILSSKKLLLSDSGFYLCAWGGGVSSGNTIYFGEGSWLTVV.

V is TRBV11-3 and J is TRBJ2-1; 9 nucleotides align to TRBD2. This CDR3 is 14 amino acids long. CDR1 is SGHNT and CDR2 is YENEEA in the germline V gene. Trimming took 4 bases from V and 5 from J; bases not matched to a gene: 3. The CDR3 DNA sequence: TGTGCCAGCAGCTATAGCGGGGGAGACAATGAGCAGTTCTTC. Translated: CASSYSGGDNEQFF.

The gene calls are TRBV11-1 and TRBJ2-7, with 8 bases fitting TRBD1. Germline CDR1 reads SGHAT; CDR2 reads FQDESV (reference sequence). Trimming removed 4 bases from V and 3 bases from J; junction bases left unmatched: 5. The CDR3 runs 14 residues. The CDR3 DNA reads TGTGCCAGCAGCTCCTCCGGGACAGGCTACGAGCAGTACTTC. This codes for CASSSSGTGYEQYF. Full variable domain (outside the CDR3, taken from reference TRBV11-1 and TRBJ2-7): EAEVAQSPRYKITEKSQAVAFWCDPISGHATLYWYRQILGQGPELLVQFQDESVVDDSQLPKDRFSAERLKGVDSTLKIQPAELGDSAMYLCASSSSGTGYEQYFGPGTRLTVT.

The genes are TRBV5-1 and TRBJ2-3, with TRBD1 matching over 7 bases. Germline V CDR1 and CDR2: SGHRS, YFSETQ. The CDR3 consists of 16 residues. J gave up 3 bases and V 5 bases, and 12 bases lay outside the gene matches. CDR3 in DNA: TGCGCCAGCAGGTCTATAGGGGGCAGGGCGACAGATACGCAGTATTTT. Translated, it gives CASRSIGGRATDTQYF.

The V and J genes are TRBV7-6 and TRBJ2-7; tentative D call: TRBD1 (6 bases). V was clipped by 0 bases and J by 2 bases, with 11 bases between them. The V gene's germline CDR1 is SGHVS and CDR2 FNYEAQ. This CDR3 is 15 amino acids long. CDR3 loop: CASSLAGTTTYEQYF. The CDR3 DNA follows: TGTGCCAGCAGCTTAGCCGGGACAACCACCTACGAGCAGTACTTC. Using reference TRBV7-6 and TRBJ2-7 for the parts outside the CDR3, the full variable domain is GAGVSQSPRYKVTKRGQDVALRCDPISGHVSLYWYRQALGQGPEFLTYFNYEAQQDKSGLPNDRFSAERPEGSISTLTIQRTEQRDSAMYRCASSLAGTTTYEQYFGPGTRLTVT.

The genes are TRBV10-3 and TRBJ2-7, with D unclear. Per the germline V gene, CDR1 is ENHRY and CDR2 is SYGVKD. Trimming cost V 6 bases and J 7 bases, with 13 bases left between them. CDR3 length: 12 residues. The CDR3 DNA reads TGTGCCATCAGCTCGCAAGGTCGGGAGCAGTACTTC. This codes for CAISSQGREQYF.

This clone showed up just once. In the same sample, other DNA sequences code for this CDR3. The chain combines TRBV18 with TRBJ2-3; TRBD1 aligns across 10 bases. J was trimmed by 1 base and V by 3 bases; bases with no gene match: 1. This CDR3 comprises 15 residues. Germline lookup yields CDR1 KGHSH and CDR2 LQKENI. The CDR3, as DNA: TGTGCCAGCTCACCGACAGGGGGCGGCACAGATACGCAGTATTTT. It encodes CASSPTGGGTDTQYF.

The gene calls are TRBV10-3 and TRBJ2-2; 10 bases agree with TRBD1. V was pared by 6 bases and J by 5 bases, with 6 bases of the junction left unmatched. The CDR3 covers 15 residues. Germline CDR1 and CDR2: ENHRY and SYGVKD. In DNA form, the CDR3 reads TGTGCCATCAGCCCGACAGGGGGCATAACCGGGGAGCTGTTTTTT. It specifies CAISPTGGITGELFF.

This clone turned up a few times. This rearrangement joins TRBV28 to TRBJ2-5; D is undetermined. Germline CDR1 reads MDHEN; CDR2 reads SYDVKM. The CDR3 runs to 14 residues. The V and J ends lost 6 bases and 5 bases respectively, with 16 bases between them. CDR3 in DNA: TGTGCCAGCAGCCGTAACCTCCAAATGGAGACCCAGTACTTC. Its translation: CASSRNLQMETQYF. The full variable domain, in which reference TRBV28 and TRBJ2-5 provide the parts outside the CDR3, is DVKVTQSSRYLVKRTGEKVFLECVQDMDHENMFWYRQDPGLGLRLIYFSYDVKMKEKGDIPEGYSVSREKKERFSLILESASTNQTSMYLCASSRNLQMETQYFGPGTRLLVL.

The V gene is TRBV11-2, the J gene TRBJ1-5; tentatively, D is TRBD1 (6 bases). Trimming shortened V by 1 base and J by 0 bases, and 19 bases separated the two germline ends. This CDR3 is built from 19 residues. Germline V gene lookup returns CDR1 SGHAT and CDR2 FQNNGV. The CDR3: CASSLGGSDRHYSNQPQHF. DNA for the CDR3: TGTGCCAGCAGCTTAGGGGGTTCCGACAGGCACTATAGCAATCAGCCCCAGCATTTT.

The V gene is TRBV6-5, the J gene TRBJ2-7; D may be TRBD1 (5 bases). V lost 10 bases and J 2 bases, leaving 18 bases between the germline ends. The CDR3 is 14 amino acids. Germline values: CDR1 MNHEY, CDR2 SVGAGI. The CDR3 loop is CATRKTVGTYEQYF. CDR3 DNA sequence: TGTGCCACGCGGAAGACAGTGGGCACCTACGAGCAGTACTTC.

The CDR3 sequence: CASSFAHGTGELFF. The CDR3 DNA reads as TGTGCCAGCAGCTTCGCCCACGGAACCGGGGAGCTGTTTTTT. This sequence joins TRBV7-3 and TRBJ2-2; no clear D gene. CDR1 SGHTA and CDR2 FQGTGA come from the germline V gene. This CDR3 is 14 amino acids long. With 3 bases removed from V and 5 bases from J, the gap between germline ends came to 10 bases.

As regards this clone: This sample also contains other DNA sequences that code for the same CDR3. The chain couples TRBV7-2 to TRBJ2-1; D unclear. V was shortened by 6 bases and J by 4 bases, with 7 bases between the two germline ends. The CDR3 is 12 amino acids. Germline CDR1 SGHTA, CDR2 FQGNSA. The chain's CDR3 is CASSPGYNEQFF. For the CDR3, the DNA is TGTGCCAGCAGTCCCGGGTACAATGAGCAGTTCTTC.

This clone has only a few counts. The rearrangement uses TRBV7-3 and TRBJ2-7; D is possibly TRBD2 (6 bases). The V gene lost 4 bases and the J gene lost 6 bases, with 16 bases spanning the gap. The CDR3 extends over 14 amino acids. CDR1 and CDR2 (germline): SGHTA, FQGTGA. DNA for the CDR3: TGTGCCAGCAGCTACCGGCCCGGGGGTTTCGAGCAGTACTTC. Amino acids: CASSYRPGGFEQYF.

The gene calls are TRBV6-5 and TRBJ1-2; D is ambiguous. The CDR3 loop spans 13 amino acids. The V gene's germline CDR1 is MNHEY and CDR2 SVGAGI. The ends were cut back, 2 bases at V and 4 bases at J, with 8 bases in the middle. CDR3 amino acids: CASSYQQSYGYTF. CDR3 nucleotides: TGTGCCAGCAGTTACCAGCAATCCTATGGCTACACCTTC.

This clone was recorded once. The V gene is TRBV6-5, the J gene TRBJ1-2; D not certain. This CDR3 is built from 16 residues. Germline values: CDR1 MNHEY, CDR2 SVGAGI. V was pared by 0 bases and J by 4 bases, with 15 bases between. For the CDR3, the DNA is TGTGCCAGCAGTTACTCAACGAGCGCGGTACCCTATGGCTACACCTTC. This encodes CASSYSTSAVPYGYTF.

Only a few counts were recorded for this clone. V and J are TRBV19 and TRBJ1-2; D is unresolved. The germline CDR1 and CDR2 sequences are LNHDA and SQIVND (reference sequence). This CDR3 spans 12 amino acids. Trimming removed 5 bases at V and 4 bases at J, with 8 bases between. The CDR3 here is CASSDNSYGYTF. The CDR3 DNA reads as TGTGCCAGTAGTGATAACAGCTATGGCTACACCTTC.

This chain links TRBV2 with TRBJ1-1, with D perhaps TRBD1 (5 bases). Germline values: CDR1 SNHLY, CDR2 FYNNEI. The V end lost 6 bases, the J end lost 7 bases, and 9 bases lay between the germline ends. The CDR3 has 11 amino acids. The CDR3 is CASRSDSEAFF. The DNA for the CDR3 is TGTGCCAGCAGGAGCGACAGTGAAGCTTTCTTT.

This clone has a handful of counts. The chain uses TRBV27 and TRBJ2-3; 7 nucleotides match TRBD1. The length of the CDR3 is 16 residues. V lost 5 bases to trimming and J lost 0 bases; unmatched junction nucleotides: 8. Germline CDR1 reads MNHEY; CDR2 reads SMNVEV (reference sequence). The CDR3 bases are TGTGCCAGCAGTCCCGAACAGGGGTCTAGCACAGATACGCAGTATTTT. It specifies CASSPEQGSSTDTQYF.

V and J are TRBV10-1 and TRBJ1-4, with D possibly TRBD1 on 6 matching bases. V lost 5 bases to trimming and J lost 2 bases, with 18 bases between them. CDR3 size: 17 residues. CDR1 and CDR2 from the germline V gene are WNHNN and SYGVQD (reference sequence). CDR3 in amino acids: CASSRLNPTGTNEKLFF. CDR3 nucleotides: TGCGCCAGCAGTCGACTTAACCCGACAGGTACTAATGAAAAACTGTTTTTT.